Shown below are 18 T cell receptor beta chains from a single sample sequenced in a study of blood T cell repertoires in COVID-19. The assay was immunoSEQ multiplex PCR, and TCRdb's table has in-frame clones only and misses some. The sample consists of 400,000 to 550,000 clones, around 90% of them appearing once. Sequencing input: PBMCs or T cells enriched from blood (not recorded which). These receptors originate from a woman aged 18-29 years with acute COVID-19.

The CDR3 region has the DNA TGCGCCAGCTCACGTCTGGGGGGGTCCGGTGAGACCCAGTACTTC. Protein sequence: CASSRLGGSGETQYF. The chain combines TRBV4-1 with TRBJ2-5; TRBD2 matches at 7 bases. The ends lost 8 bases at V and 5 bases at J; junction bases unmatched: 14. The V gene's germline CDR1 is MGHRA and CDR2 YSYEKL. This CDR3 is built from 15 residues.

The chain has TRBV19 and TRBJ2-2; TRBD1 aligns across 7 bases. This CDR3 is 19 amino acids long. CDR1 is LNHDA, CDR2 SQIVND, per germline (reference sequence). Germline trimming cut 4 bases from V and 2 bases from J; bases unmatched to any gene: 16. CDR3 in amino acids: CASSREGQPPQQNTGELFF. The CDR3 bases are TGTGCCAGTAGTAGAGAGGGACAGCCCCCCCAACAAAACACCGGGGAGCTGTTTTTT. The full variable domain, its missing parts supplied by reference TRBV19 and TRBJ2-2, is DGGITQSPKYLFRKEGQNVTLSCEQNLNHDAMYWYRQDPGQGLRLIYYSQIVNDFQKGDIAEGYSVSREKKESFPLTVTSAQKNPTAFYLCASSREGQPPQQNTGELFFGEGSRLTVL.

A note on this clone: Other DNA sequences in this sample translate to the same CDR3. V is TRBV3-1 (or the pseudogene TRBV3-2) and J is TRBJ2-5; 7 bases align to TRBD1. CDR3 length equals 14 residues. CDR1 is LGHDT and CDR2 is YNNKEL in the germline V gene (reference sequence). The trim removed 4 bases at V and 4 bases at J, leaving 6 bases unmatched. In DNA form, the CDR3 reads TGTGCCAGCAGCCCTAGGACAGGTCGAGAGACCCAGTACTTC. Residues: CASSPRTGRETQYF.

The chain carries TRBV28 and TRBJ1-2, with 7 bases that match TRBD1. The V segment lost 6 bases and the J segment 5 bases; nucleotides outside the gene matches: 15. Per the germline V gene, CDR1 is MDHEN and CDR2 is SYDVKM. This CDR3 has 16 amino acids. CDR3 amino acids: CASSKIGGGRLYGYTF. CDR3 nucleotide sequence: TGTGCCAGCAGCAAAATTGGAGGGGGCCGACTATATGGCTACACCTTC.

The chain uses TRBV19 and TRBJ2-3; TRBD2 aligns across 8 bases. V dropped 7 bases and J dropped 3; count of bases not matched to a gene: 9. The CDR3 is made up of 15 amino acids. The germline CDR1 and CDR2 sequences are LNHDA and SQIVND (reference sequence). Written as DNA, the CDR3 is TGTGCCAGTAAGGGGTTGGAGCGGGAGACAGATACGCAGTATTTT. It codes for CASKGLERETDTQYF.

The genes are TRBV10-3 and TRBJ2-1; 11 nucleotides agree with TRBD2. This CDR3 has 15 residues. CDR1 and CDR2 (germline): ENHRY, SYGVKD. Germline trimming cut 1 base from V and 9 bases from J; bases unmatched to any gene: 5. The chain's CDR3 is CAISEFTSGSGEQFF. The DNA of the CDR3 is TGTGCCATCAGTGAGTTCACTAGCGGGAGTGGTGAGCAGTTCTTC.

This clone was picked up one time. The rearrangement uses TRBV6-6 and TRBJ2-1, with 7 bases identical to TRBD1. The CDR3 spans 15 residues. V trimming: 0 bases; J trimming: 6 bases; junction bases outside the gene matches: 5. Germline values: CDR1 MNHNY, CDR2 SVGAGI (reference sequence). CDR3 loop: CASSYSGGAGNEQFF. The DNA of the CDR3 is TGTGCCAGCAGTTACTCAGGGGGCGCGGGCAATGAGCAGTTCTTC.

This clone came up a few times. DNA for the CDR3: TGTGCCAGCTCGGAAGGACGGGGTTCATCAAGCAATGAGCAGTTCTTC. Amino acid sequence: CASSEGRGSSSNEQFF. The rearrangement links TRBV18 to TRBJ2-1; TRBD2 is a possible D gene (5 bases). V shed 6 bases and J shed 6 bases, with 21 bases lying between them. In germline, CDR1 is KGHSH, CDR2 LQKENI. The CDR3 runs to 16 residues.

The CDR3 DNA reads TGTGCCAGCAGTGAAGACACTGAGCAGTTCTTC. Translation: CASSEDTEQFF. This chain links TRBV25-1 with TRBJ2-1, with D unresolved. The V end lost 2 bases, the J end lost 9 bases, and 5 bases lay between the germline ends. In germline, CDR1 is MGHDK, CDR2 SYGVNS. The CDR3 runs to 11 residues.

The rearrangement uses TRBV7-2 and TRBJ1-2; D perhaps matches TRBD1 (5 bases). CDR1 is SGHTA and CDR2 is FQGNSA in the germline V gene. CDR3 length: 16 amino acids. Trimming cost V 1 base and J 8 bases, with 20 bases left between them. CDR3 in amino acids: CASSLDRLGPGDGYTF. In nucleotides, the CDR3 is TGTGCCAGCAGCTTAGACAGGTTAGGCCCCGGTGACGGCTACACCTTC.

The V call is TRBV19, the J call TRBJ2-5; 7 nucleotides line up with TRBD2. This CDR3 is 14 amino acids long. Germline V lookup: CDR1 LNHDA, CDR2 SQIVND (reference sequence). Trimming removed 5 bases from V and 4 bases from J; junction bases left unmatched: 7. Here the CDR3 DNA reads TGTGCCAGTAGTCCCATGACGGGGGGAGAGACCCAGTACTTC. Amino acids: CASSPMTGGETQYF.

The gene calls are TRBV18 and TRBJ1-5, with 7 positions matching TRBD1. Unmatched junction bases numbered 2, after V lost 8 bases and J lost 4 bases. CDR1 and CDR2 (germline): KGHSH, LQKENI. The CDR3 length is 12 residues. In DNA, the CDR3 is TGTGCCAGCGGGGACAGAAATCAGCCCCAGCATTTT. Translation gives CASGDRNQPQHF.

The chain employs TRBV2 and TRBJ2-1; D unclear. There are 11 residues in the CDR3. The germline CDR1 and CDR2 sequences are SNHLY and FYNNEI. V shed 10 bases and J shed 5 bases, with 9 bases lying between them. CDR3 nucleotides: TGTGCCAATCCACGCGACAATGAGCAGTTCTTC. It yields the protein CANPRDNEQFF.

This chain joins TRBV9 and TRBJ1-2; D is unresolved. Between the trimmed V and J ends, which lost 1 base and 5 bases, there was a span of 12 bases. This CDR3 has 14 amino acids. Germline CDR1 reads SGDLS; CDR2 reads YYNGEE. The chain's CDR3 is CASSVSTAVYGYTF. CDR3 nucleotide sequence: TGTGCCAGCAGCGTATCAACAGCAGTTTATGGCTACACCTTC.

The V and J genes are TRBV7-9 and TRBJ1-2; TRBD1 might be the D (6 bases). Germline V CDR1 and CDR2: SEHNR, FQNEAQ (reference sequence). Trimming took off 1 base at V and 1 base at J, with 7 bases between the two ends. The CDR3 totals 14 residues. The chain's CDR3 is CASSLEGGNYGYTF. CDR3 coding DNA: TGTGCCAGCAGCTTAGAAGGGGGTAACTATGGCTACACCTTC.

This clone has just a few counts. The chain employs TRBV5-8 and TRBJ2-7, with TRBD2 identical over 10 bases. The CDR3 is 16 amino acids. The junction had 10 bases not matched to a gene; V was cut back by 3 bases and J by 4 bases. The germline gives CDR1 SGHTS, CDR2 YDEGEE. The CDR3 is CASSSLPGLARYEQYF. In nucleotides, the CDR3 is TGTGCCAGCAGCTCTCTCCCGGGACTAGCGAGGTACGAGCAGTACTTC.

The chain employs TRBV5-4 and TRBJ1-4, with a weak D call TRBD1 (5 bases). Germline assignment: CDR1 SGHNT and CDR2 YYREEE (reference sequence). Deletions cut 0 bases from V and 0 bases from J, with 12 bases between. The length of the CDR3 is 17 residues. The CDR3 here is CASSLAGGGATNEKLFF. The CDR3 nucleotides read TGTGCCAGCAGCTTGGCCGGAGGAGGGGCAACTAATGAAAAACTGTTTTTT.

The chain carries TRBV30 and TRBJ1-1; D is unresolved. Trimming shortened V by 5 bases and J by 1 base, and 11 bases separated the two germline ends. Germline CDR1 and CDR2: GTSNPN and SVGIG (reference sequence). The CDR3 covers 13 residues. The CDR3: CAWGRSQNTEAFF. The DNA of the CDR3 is TGTGCCTGGGGGAGGTCACAGAACACTGAAGCTTTCTTT.